These T cell receptor beta chains were read from a single sample in a study of early T cells in non-severe SARS-CoV-2 infection. TCRdb recomputed calls from the 5' RACE reads with MiXCR, one row per CDR3 protein. Here the sample spans about 55,000 distinct CDR3 sequences, 13% being singletons. The material sequenced was whole blood, taken at baseline. These receptors came from an adult who was a healthcare worker with PCR-confirmed SARS-CoV-2 infection or an uninfected control (not recorded which). Both conserved end residues are part of each CDR3. The D gene is left open where the match is weak. A clone size is listed for some rows: how often the clone was seen (once, few, many), or a class if it is expanded.

j_call v_call d_call clone_size cdr3_nt cdr3_aa
TRBJ1-6 TRBV29-1 - medium-sized TGCAGCGGGGCAGCGGTTGTCCATAATTCACCCCTCCACTTT CSGAAVVHNSPLHF
TRBJ2-2 TRBV14 - - TGTGCCAGCAGCCAGGAGGTCCAACCGAACACCGGGGAGCTGTTTTTT CASSQEVQPNTGELFF
TRBJ1-1 TRBV5-6 - few TGTGCCGGGAGTGGAGCTACGAACACTGAAGCTTTCTTT CAGSGATNTEAFF
TRBJ2-7 TRBV7-2 - many TGTGCCAGCAGGGCACAGACAGGAGAGTCCTACGAGCAGTACTTC CASRAQTGESYEQYF
TRBJ2-2 TRBV7-6 - few TGTGCCAGCAGTCTAAGTGGGGGGCGAGACGGGGAGCTGTTTTTT CASSLSGGRDGELFF
TRBJ2-3 TRBV7-3 TRBD2 few TGTGCCAGCAGCAGGAAAGGGACTAGCGGGGCGGATACGCAGTATTTT CASSRKGTSGADTQYF
TRBJ2-7 TRBV7-6 TRBD1 few TGTGCCAGCAGCTTAGCGGCGGGACAGGGAAGCGAGCAGTACTTC CASSLAAGQGSEQYF
TRBJ2-7 TRBV19 - - TGTGCCAGTAGTATTAATGTTGGAGGAACCTACGAGCAGTACTTC CASSINVGGTYEQYF
TRBJ2-3 TRBV12-2 - many TGTGCAAGTCGCTTATCAAGTTCCAGCGGGGAGTTCACAGATACGCAGTATTTT CASRLSSSSGEFTDTQYF
TRBJ2-7 TRBV12-3/TRBV12-4 TRBD1 few TGTGCCAGCAGCTTCAGGGGGACGGGCGAGCAGTACTTC CASSFRGTGEQYF
TRBJ2-1 TRBV24-1 - many TGTGCCACCAGTGATTCCCGCCGGATAGGAGCTGAGCAGTTCTTC CATSDSRRIGAEQFF
TRBJ1-2 TRBV25-1 - - TGTGCCAGCAGTTTACCCGGGGTTTATGGCTACACCTTC CASSLPGVYGYTF
TRBJ2-1 TRBV4-1 - few TGCGCCAGCAGCCACCCTGGGGCCTCAGGCAATGAGCAGTTCTTC CASSHPGASGNEQFF
TRBJ2-3 TRBV7-3 TRBD2 few TGTGCCAGCAGCTCAGCCGGGACTAGCGAGCTCGGCACAGATACGCAGTATTTT CASSSAGTSELGTDTQYF
TRBJ1-2 TRBV27 - - TGTGCCAGCAGTCCATTCGGCCCGTTCGGCGGCTACACCTTC CASSPFGPFGGYTF
TRBJ2-1 TRBV24-1 - many TGTGCCACCAGTGATTGGGGGGAGCAGTTCTTC CATSDWGEQFF
TRBJ2-2 TRBV19 - few TGTGCCAGTAGTATAGTAACCGGGGAGCTGTTTTTT CASSIVTGELFF
TRBJ1-2 TRBV7-2 TRBD1 - TGTGCCAGCAGCTTAGTAGAGGGGACAGTTTTTAACTATGGCTACACCTTC CASSLVEGTVFNYGYTF
TRBJ2-7 TRBV28 TRBD1 few TGTGCCAGCAGCAAAAGACAGGGGGATTCCTACGAGCAGTACTTC CASSKRQGDSYEQYF
TRBJ2-5 TRBV7-9 TRBD2 - TGTGCCAGCAGCTTCATCTCAGGACTAGCGGGAGGAGAGACCCAGTACTTC CASSFISGLAGGETQYF
TRBJ2-4 TRBV7-2 TRBD1 few TGTGCCAGCAGCACCGGGACAGTAGCCAAAAACATTCAGTACTTC CASSTGTVAKNIQYF
TRBJ2-2 TRBV4-1 - - TGCGCCAGCAGCGATCGGGGGAACACCGGGGAGCTGTTTTTT CASSDRGNTGELFF
TRBJ2-7 TRBV4-1 - few TGCGCCAGCAGCCAAGACCATGGGTCAGCCCGAGCCTACGAGCAGTACTTC CASSQDHGSARAYEQYF
TRBJ1-1 TRBV20-1 TRBD1 - TGCAGTGCTCCCCGGGGCCGACAGGGGGGGACTGAAGCTTTCTTT CSAPRGRQGGTEAFF
TRBJ2-1 TRBV20-1 TRBD1 - TGCAGTCCCACCGGGACAGGGGAATACAATGAGCAGTTCTTC CSPTGTGEYNEQFF
TRBJ1-1 TRBV18 - - TGTGCCAGCTCCAGATCGGGATTCATGAACACTGAAGCTTTCTTT CASSRSGFMNTEAFF
TRBJ1-2 TRBV20-1 TRBD1 many TGCAGTGCCCTGAGACCGGGACAGGGGGGATATACCTTC CSALRPGQGGYTF
TRBJ2-7 TRBV9 - few TGTGCCAGCAGCGTAGAGCTGGGAGTTGGGTACGAGCAGTACTTC CASSVELGVGYEQYF
TRBJ2-7 TRBV11-2 TRBD1 few TGTGCCAGCAGCTTAGAGATCGCCGCCTCGGGACAGGACCCCTACGAGCAGTACTTC CASSLEIAASGQDPYEQYF
TRBJ1-2 TRBV14 TRBD1 few TGTGCCAGCAGCCCAGTGGGACAGGGATACTATGGCTACACCTTC CASSPVGQGYYGYTF
TRBJ2-7 TRBV6-1 - - TGTGCCAGCAGTGACAGGACCAACACTGAAGAGCAGTACTTC CASSDRTNTEEQYF
TRBJ2-7 TRBV6-6 - - TGTGCCAGCAGTTACGACCGATCCTACGAGCAGTACTTC CASSYDRSYEQYF
TRBJ1-1 TRBV6-5 - - TGTGCCAGCAGCGCCAACCAAGGGAGAGCTTTCTTT CASSANQGRAFF
TRBJ2-7 TRBV9 - few TGTGCCAGCAGCCCTCGACAGGCAGCCTACGAGCAGTACTTC CASSPRQAAYEQYF
TRBJ2-1 TRBV18 - many TGTGCCAGCTCACCGTACAATGAGCAGTTCTTC CASSPYNEQFF
TRBJ2-7 TRBV7-2 TRBD1 few TGTGCCAGCAGCTTAGCCGGACAGGGCTACGAGCAGTACTTC CASSLAGQGYEQYF
TRBJ2-2 TRBV20-1 - - TGCAGTGCTAGACGACCGAACACCGGGGAGCTGTTTTTT CSARRPNTGELFF
TRBJ2-7 TRBV3-1 TRBD2 few TGTGCCAGCAGCCGGTTGGCGAGCGGGGCCGGATCCTACGAGCAGTACTTC CASSRLASGAGSYEQYF
TRBJ1-1 TRBV28 - many TGTGCCAGCAGGGCACCGGGACAAAACACTGAAGCTTTCTTT CASRAPGQNTEAFF
TRBJ2-7 TRBV6-6 - - TGTGCCAGCAGCCCACGGACAGCGGACTACGAGCAGTACTTC CASSPRTADYEQYF
TRBJ2-7 TRBV7-2 TRBD1 few TGTGCCAGCAGCTTTCCCGGGACAGGGCGCGAGCAGTACTTC CASSFPGTGREQYF
TRBJ1-4 TRBV6-2/TRBV6-3 - few TGTGCCAGCAACCCAGCCCGGACAGCAAGGGAAAAACTGTTTTTT CASNPARTAREKLFF
TRBJ1-1 TRBV12-3/TRBV12-4 TRBD1 - TGTGCCAGCAGCTGGGACAGGGGAATCACTGAAGCTTTCTTT CASSWDRGITEAFF
TRBJ2-1 TRBV28 TRBD2 few TGTGCCAGCAGCCTGGGACTAGCGGGAGGTTCGGGTAATGAGCAGTTCTTC CASSLGLAGGSGNEQFF
TRBJ2-5 TRBV7-9 - few TGTGCCAGCAGCTCGCCCATGGCAGAGACCCAGTACTTC CASSSPMAETQYF
TRBJ1-2 TRBV29-1 TRBD1 few TGCAGCGTTGAGGCGACAGGGGATGACTATGGCTACACCTTC CSVEATGDDYGYTF
TRBJ2-7 TRBV28 TRBD1 - TGTGCCAGCAGTTTCAGACAGGGGGTGGACGAGCAGTACTTC CASSFRQGVDEQYF
TRBJ2-1 TRBV11-1 - few TGTGCCAGCAGCTTATTGCGCTCCGGCTCCTACAATGAGCAGTTCTTC CASSLLRSGSYNEQFF
TRBJ2-5 TRBV12-3/TRBV12-4 TRBD1 - TGTGCCAGCAGTTTATGGGACAGGGAACAAGAGACCCAGTACTTC CASSLWDREQETQYF
TRBJ1-6 TRBV6-1 TRBD1 - TGTGCCAGCCGGGGACAGGAAAACTTCAGCTCCTATAATTCACCCCTCCACTTT CASRGQENFSSYNSPLHF
TRBJ2-7 TRBV5-1 TRBD1 - TGCGCCAGCAGCTCCCCCGGGACAGGGCTTAGCGAGCAGTACTTC CASSSPGTGLSEQYF
TRBJ1-2 TRBV7-6 TRBD1 many TGTGCCAGCAGGCCGGGACAGGGGGTTGGCTACACCTTC CASRPGQGVGYTF
TRBJ2-3 TRBV6-5 - few TGTGCCAGCAGTGGGACCGGGACTCGCACAGATACGCAGTATTTT CASSGTGTRTDTQYF
TRBJ2-7 TRBV20-1 - many TGCAGTGCTAGAGATCTAGGCGGGGTATACGAGCAGTACTTC CSARDLGGVYEQYF
TRBJ2-7 TRBV4-3 TRBD1 - TGCGCCAGCAGCCGAGCCCAGGGGGACTACGAGCAGTACTTC CASSRAQGDYEQYF
TRBJ1-2 TRBV7-8 - - TGTGCCAGCAGCACCATCATCGGGAACCCCTACTATGGCTACACCTTC CASSTIIGNPYYGYTF
TRBJ1-1 TRBV7-3 - many TGTGCCAGCAGCCCCGGTAGAGGGCGGACTGAAGCTTTCTTT CASSPGRGRTEAFF